The clone carrying this T cell receptor beta chain was observed at least ten times. Its specificity is unknown. From the reads, TCRdb called clonotypes with MiXCR, one entry per CDR3 protein. Of around 120,000 distinct CDR3 sequences in the sample, approximately 9.2% were seen once. Germline-derived CDR1 and CDR2 are SGHVS and FNYEAQ. V lost 0 bases and J 0 bases, leaving 17 bases between the germline ends. This CDR3 contains 19 residues. This specimen comes from a study of T cell repertoires in cytomegalovirus infection. Overall study: Public TCR beta signature analysis indicated the presence of both CMV infection and matching HLA type. Study-wide results and limits: CMV-specific TCR beta clonotypes restricted by HLA-C were the ones dominating the ex vivo response.

The receptor's source is a human donor in good health (CMV status not recorded). Some clones in this sample may be carry-over from other donors' samples. Material for sequencing was PBMCs. The V call is TRBV7-6, the J call TRBJ1-4; D possibly corresponds to TRBD1 (6 bases). Here the CDR3 DNA reads TGTGCCAGCAGCTTAGCCCCACAGGGTTCAGGGACAACTAATGAAAAACTGTTTTTT. Translated, it gives CASSLAPQGSGTTNEKLFF.